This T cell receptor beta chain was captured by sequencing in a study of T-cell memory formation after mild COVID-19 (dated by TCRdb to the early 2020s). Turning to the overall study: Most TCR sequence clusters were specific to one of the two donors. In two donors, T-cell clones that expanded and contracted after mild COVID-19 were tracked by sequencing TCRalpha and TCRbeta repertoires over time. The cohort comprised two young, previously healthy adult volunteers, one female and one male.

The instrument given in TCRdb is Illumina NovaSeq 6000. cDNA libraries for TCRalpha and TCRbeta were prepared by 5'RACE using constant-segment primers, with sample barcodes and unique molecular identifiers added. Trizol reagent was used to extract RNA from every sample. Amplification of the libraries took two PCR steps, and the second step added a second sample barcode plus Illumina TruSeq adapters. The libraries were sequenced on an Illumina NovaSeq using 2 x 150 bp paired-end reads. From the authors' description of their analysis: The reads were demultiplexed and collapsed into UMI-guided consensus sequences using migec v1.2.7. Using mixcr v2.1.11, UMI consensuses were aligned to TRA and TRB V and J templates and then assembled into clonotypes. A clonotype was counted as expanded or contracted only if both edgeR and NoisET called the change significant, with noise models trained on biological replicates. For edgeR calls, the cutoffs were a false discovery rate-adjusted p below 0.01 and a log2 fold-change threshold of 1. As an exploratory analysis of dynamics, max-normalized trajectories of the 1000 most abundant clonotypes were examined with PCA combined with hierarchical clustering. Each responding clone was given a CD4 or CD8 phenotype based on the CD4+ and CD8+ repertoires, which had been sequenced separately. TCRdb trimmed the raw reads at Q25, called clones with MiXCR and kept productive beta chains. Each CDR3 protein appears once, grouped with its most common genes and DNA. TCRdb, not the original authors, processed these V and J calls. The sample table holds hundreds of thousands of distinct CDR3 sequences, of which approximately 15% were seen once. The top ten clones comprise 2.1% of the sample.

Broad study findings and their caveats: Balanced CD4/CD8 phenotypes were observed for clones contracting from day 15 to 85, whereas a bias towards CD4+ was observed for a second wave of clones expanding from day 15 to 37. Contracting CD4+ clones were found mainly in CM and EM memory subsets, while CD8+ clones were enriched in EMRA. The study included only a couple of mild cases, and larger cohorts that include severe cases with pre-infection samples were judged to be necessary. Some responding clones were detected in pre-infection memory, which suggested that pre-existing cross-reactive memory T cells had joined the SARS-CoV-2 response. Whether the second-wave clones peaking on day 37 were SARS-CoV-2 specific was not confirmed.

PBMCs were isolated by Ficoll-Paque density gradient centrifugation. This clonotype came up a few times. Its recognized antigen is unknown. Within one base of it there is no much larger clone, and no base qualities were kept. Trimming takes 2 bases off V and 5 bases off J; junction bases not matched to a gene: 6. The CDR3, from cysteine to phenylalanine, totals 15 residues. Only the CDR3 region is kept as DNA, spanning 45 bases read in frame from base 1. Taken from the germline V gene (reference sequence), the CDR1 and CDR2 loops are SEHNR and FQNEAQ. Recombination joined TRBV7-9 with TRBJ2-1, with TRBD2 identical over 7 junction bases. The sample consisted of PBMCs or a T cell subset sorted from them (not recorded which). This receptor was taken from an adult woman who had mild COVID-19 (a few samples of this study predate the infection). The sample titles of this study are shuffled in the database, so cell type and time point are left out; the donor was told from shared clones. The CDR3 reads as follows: CASSLKGLVDNEQFF. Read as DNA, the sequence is TGTGCCAGCAGCTTAAAAGGACTAGTCGACAATGAGCAGTTCTTC.